These T cell receptor beta chains were read from a single sample in a study of blood T cells in healthy people across ages. TCRdb re-called the 5' RACE reads with MiXCR, one entry per CDR3 protein. The sample carries over a million distinct CDR3 sequences, around 59% recorded once. The source material was blood. Receptors were obtained from a man younger than 35 in good health. CDR3s include the opening cysteine and the closing phenylalanine or tryptophan. The D gene is left open where the match is weak. Some rows mark clone size as missing; the rest say once, few, many or name a class of expanded clone.

d_call j_call clone_size v_call cdr3_nt cdr3_aa
- TRBJ2-1 - TRBV6-1 TGTGCCCGCAGGCCCGGGGGATACAATGAGCAGTTCTTC CARRPGGYNEQFF
- TRBJ2-5 few TRBV7-9 TGTGCCAAGGGATTTGGAGAGACCCAGTACTTC CAKGFGETQYF
- TRBJ2-7 few TRBV20-1 TGCAGTGCCCCGACTGGGTCGAGAGAGCAGTACTTC CSAPTGSREQYF
- TRBJ2-3 - TRBV4-3 TGCGCCAGCAGCCATGACTTCTATACGCAGTATTTT CASSHDFYTQYF
- TRBJ2-5 few TRBV7-7 TGTGCCAGCAGCCCAGACCAGAGGGCGAAAGAGACCCAGTACTTC CASSPDQRAKETQYF
- TRBJ2-7 - TRBV27 TGTGCCAGCAGTATTACAAGGGGACGCGCCTACGAGCAGTACTTC CASSITRGRAYEQYF
- TRBJ2-5 - TRBV20-1 TGCAGTGCTAGCCCCCGTCCGGTAACTCAAGAGACCCAGTACTTC CSASPRPVTQETQYF
TRBD2 TRBJ2-7 - TRBV4-3 TGCGCCAGCAGCCAAGATCCGATTAGCGGGGGGTACAACGAGCAGTACTTC CASSQDPISGGYNEQYF
- TRBJ2-1 few TRBV7-2 TGTGCCAGCAGCCTCACTATTCCCACAGGATATGAGCAGTTCTTC CASSLTIPTGYEQFF
- TRBJ2-3 - TRBV5-1 TGCGCCAGCAGCCGGGGACGAGAAGTCCCAGATACGCAGTATTTT CASSRGREVPDTQYF
TRBD1 TRBJ2-5 - TRBV2 TGTGCCAGCAGTGGACAGGGGGCGCCCCAGGAGACCCAGTACTTC CASSGQGAPQETQYF
- TRBJ2-5 - TRBV6-1 TGTGCCAGCAGTGAAGGATCAGAGGTATTACAAGAGACCCAGTACTTC CASSEGSEVLQETQYF
TRBD2 TRBJ2-3 few TRBV28 TGTGCCAGCAGTTTCGGACTAGCGGGGTCCTACTTCACAGATACGCAGTATTTT CASSFGLAGSYFTDTQYF
TRBD1 TRBJ2-5 - TRBV4-1 TGCGCCAGCAGCCAGGCAACAGGGGACCCCCAAGAGACCCAGTACTTC CASSQATGDPQETQYF
- TRBJ1-1 - TRBV9 TGTGCCAGCAGCGGTGGGGGTGTTGAAGCTTTCTTT CASSGGGVEAFF
- TRBJ1-2 few TRBV7-9 TGTGCCAGCAGTTCCCCGGGCGTATATGGCTACACCTTC CASSSPGVYGYTF
TRBD2 TRBJ2-1 - TRBV12-3/TRBV12-4 TGTGCCAGCAGTTTTCTGGGACTAGGGTACAATGAGCAGTTCTTC CASSFLGLGYNEQFF
- TRBJ1-1 - TRBV12-3/TRBV12-4 TGTGCCAGCAGCCGAAACATGAACACTGAAGCTTTCTTT CASSRNMNTEAFF
- TRBJ2-7 few TRBV12-5 TGTGCTAGTGTAGGGGTGCCTTACTACGAGCAGTACTTC CASVGVPYYEQYF
TRBD1 TRBJ2-6 - TRBV4-3 TGCGCCAGCAGCCACTCCGGGACAGGGTACTCTGGGGCCAACGTCCTGACTTTC CASSHSGTGYSGANVLTF
- TRBJ2-7 - TRBV3-1 TGTGCCAGCAGCCGAGTTCCAGAGTACGAGCAGTACTTC CASSRVPEYEQYF
- TRBJ2-3 few TRBV27 TGTGCCAGCGGCCCCGTTTCGCCCCCAGATACGCAGTATTTT CASGPVSPPDTQYF
- TRBJ2-2 once TRBV20-1 TGCAGTGCTGCTCTCACCGGGACACAAAACACCGGGGAGCTGTTTTTT CSAALTGTQNTGELFF
- TRBJ2-7 - TRBV5-1 TGCGCCAGCAGCTTGGAGCAGTGGGGACCCTCCTACGAGCAGTACTTC CASSLEQWGPSYEQYF
- TRBJ2-5 once TRBV4-1 TGCGCCAGCAGCCATCCTACATTCGCACAAGAGACCCAGTACTTC CASSHPTFAQETQYF
- TRBJ1-5 - TRBV2 TGTGCCAGCAGTGAATGGAGCAATCAGCCCCAGCATTTT CASSEWSNQPQHF
TRBD1 TRBJ2-1 - TRBV6-2/TRBV6-3 TGTGACAGCAGTTCCGTGGACAGGTCGAATGAGCAGTTCTTC CDSSSVDRSNEQFF
- TRBJ1-2 - TRBV4-2 TGTGCCAGCAGCCAAGACGATTCGGGGGTAAGGTTGTCCGCCTACACCTTC CASSQDDSGVRLSAYTF
TRBD2 TRBJ2-1 - TRBV7-9 TGTGCCAGCAGCTTAGTAGGCGGGGGGGACAATGAGCAGTTCTTC CASSLVGGGDNEQFF
- TRBJ2-3 few TRBV27 TGTGCCAGCAGGGGCTCTTCGGCAGATACGCAGTATTTT CASRGSSADTQYF
- TRBJ2-5 - TRBV3-1 TGTGCCAGCAGCCCGGCGGGCAGGACTCAAGAGACCCAGTACTTC CASSPAGRTQETQYF
- TRBJ2-2 - TRBV6-1 TGTGCCAGCAGTGAAGCCGGGATCGGGGAGCTGTTTTTT CASSEAGIGELFF
TRBD1 TRBJ1-5 few TRBV20-1 TGCAGTGCAGGGGACAGGGGGAACAATCAGCCCCAGCATTTT CSAGDRGNNQPQHF
TRBD2 TRBJ2-7 - TRBV2 TGTGCCAGCACACCCGGACTAGAGGGCTACGAGCAGTACTTC CASTPGLEGYEQYF
- TRBJ1-2 - TRBV6-4 TGTGCCAGCAGTCCCGGGACGGACAACCCCTACCATGGCTACACCTTC CASSPGTDNPYHGYTF
TRBD1 TRBJ1-5 - TRBV4-1 TGCGCCAGCAGCCAAGTGGGGCCTGGGACAGGGAATCAGCCCCAGCATTTT CASSQVGPGTGNQPQHF
- TRBJ2-1 - TRBV29-1 TGCAGCGGCCGAAGGCAGGGGAACTACAATGAGCAGTTCTTC CSGRRQGNYNEQFF
TRBD2 TRBJ2-1 - TRBV20-1 TGCAGTGCTAGCGATACTAGCGGCGCCTACAATGAGCAGTTCTTC CSASDTSGAYNEQFF
- TRBJ2-1 - TRBV21-1 TGTGCCAGCAGCAAAGTAGGGACTAGCGGAAACAATGAGCAGTTCTTC CASSKVGTSGNNEQFF
- TRBJ1-1 - TRBV12-3/TRBV12-4 TGTGCCAGCAGCCTTAACAGGCAGATCACTGAAGCTTTCTTT CASSLNRQITEAFF
TRBD1 TRBJ2-3 - TRBV3-1 TGTGCCAGCGCTACACAGGGGGCGCGAGTAGATACGCAGTATTTT CASATQGARVDTQYF
TRBD1 TRBJ1-2 - TRBV27 TGTGCCAGCAGTCCTGCGACAGGGGGCTTAACCTACACCTTC CASSPATGGLTYTF
- TRBJ1-6 - TRBV20-1 TGCAGTGCTAGAGATTTTGGCCCGAGCTCCTATAATTCACCCCTCCACTTT CSARDFGPSSYNSPLHF
TRBD2 TRBJ2-3 few TRBV27 TGTGCCAGCAGTCTTAGACTAGCGGTCTTCGGTGAAGATACGCAGTATTTT CASSLRLAVFGEDTQYF
- TRBJ2-7 once TRBV20-1 TGCAGTGCTCCGGGTCCGTGGAGCACAGATACGCAGTACTTC CSAPGPWSTDTQYF
- TRBJ1-1 few TRBV29-1 TGCAGCGTTGTGAGGGCGTGGACTGAAGCTTTCTTT CSVVRAWTEAFF
- TRBJ2-3 once TRBV20-1 TGCAGTCTACACCAAACGGTACAGGGTTTGTATACGCAGTATTTT CSLHQTVQGLYTQYF
TRBD1 TRBJ2-7 few TRBV4-1 TGCGCCAGCAGCCAAGATCTGGGACAGGGGTACTACGAGCAGTACTTC CASSQDLGQGYYEQYF
TRBD2 TRBJ2-1 - TRBV3-1 TGTGCCAGCAGCCAAGACAGGCCGGGAGGGCCCTACAATGAGCAGTTCTTC CASSQDRPGGPYNEQFF
TRBD2 TRBJ2-3 - TRBV4-1 TGCGCCAGCAGCCCTGAGCGGGAGGTTACGCAGTATTTT CASSPEREVTQYF